A single T cell receptor (beta chain) is shown here with its context. No antigen is known for it. The record originates from a study of cytomegalovirus exposure and HLA in healthy donors. General study points: Most of the TCR beta V segments (in an earlier analysis) were productive either about 90% or about 30% of the time. For cytomegalovirus status, the classifier reportedly gave diagnoses with high specificity and sensitivity. Most TCR sequences were rare, but some public TCRs occurred in many donors.

Germline V CDR1 and CDR2: SGHVS, FQNEAQ. Between the trimmed V and J ends, which lost 0 bases and 1 base, there was a span of 15 bases. There are 17 residues in the CDR3. Researchers ran the PCR with 60 Vbeta and 13 Jbeta primers. TCRdb's table, derived via immunoSEQ multiplex PCR, lists solely in-frame clones and lacks some. The sample holds around 150,000 clones. This TCR was sampled from a woman in her sixties or seventies in good health and CMV-seronegative. Sample: PBMCs. The chain uses TRBV7-8 and TRBJ1-1; maybe TRBD1 (6 bases). This CDR3 is CASSLAWQGRSNTEAFF. DNA for the CDR3: TGTGCCAGCAGCTTAGCCTGGCAGGGGCGATCGAACACTGAAGCTTTCTTT.